The TCR beta chain described here comes from a study of technical replicates of blood from several donors. The CDR3 has 12 residues. Germline V gives CDR1 MDHEN, CDR2 SYDVKM. V shed 4 bases and J shed 10 bases, with 13 bases lying between them. Only in-frame clones appear in the TCRdb table, and some are missing; sequencing was by immunoSEQ multiplex PCR. Of approximately 11,000 clones detected, 94% appear once; the ten largest clones hold approximately 6.5%. This chain uses TRBV28 with TRBJ1-1; perhaps TRBD1 as D (6 bases). The TCR comes from a human donor in good health. The sample comprised PBMCs. The CDR3 DNA sequence: TGTGCCAGCAGTTGGGAACAGGGAAGAGCTTTCTTT. Translating gives CASSWEQGRAFF.